A single sample gave rise to the 9 T cell receptor beta chains below, sequenced in a study of spatial heterogeneity in lung cancer. TCRdb re-derived calls from the 5' RACE reads in MiXCR, one entry per CDR3 protein. This table has tens of thousands of distinct CDR3 sequences, approximately 12% appearing once. Time point of the sample: sample taken at primary tumor resection. Whole RNA, isolated from tumor, nontumor lung or frozen PBMC, was sequenced without prior sorting. Material: PBMCs, obtained at surgery. The receptor set was obtained from a male donor with early-stage non-small cell lung cancer.

V usage is TRBV6-2 or TRBV6-3 and J usage is TRBJ2-3, with D perhaps matching TRBD2 (5 bases). Trimming removed 4 bases from V and 0 bases from J, with 11 bases in between. Germline V gene lookup returns CDR1 MNHEY and CDR2 SVGEGT. The length of the CDR3 is 15 residues. CDR3 amino acids: CASSSRLPSTDTQYF. The CDR3, as DNA: TGTGCCAGCAGTTCCCGACTACCAAGCACAGATACGCAGTATTTT.

This clonotype was recorded a few times. The chain joins TRBV7-2 to TRBJ2-1; the match to TRBD2 covers 10 bases. Germline loops: CDR1 SGHTA, CDR2 FQGNSA. J was trimmed by 5 bases and V by 3 bases; bases with no gene match: 4. This CDR3 region has 15 residues. In DNA, the CDR3 is TGTGCCAGCAGCTTTTCTAGCGGGAGTAACAATGAGCAGTTCTTC. Translating gives CASSFSSGSNNEQFF.

The table lists this clonotype with a few counts. This chain connects TRBV4-2 to TRBJ1-1; D ambiguous. Germline assignment: CDR1 LGHNA and CDR2 YNFKEQ. V shed 4 bases and J shed 6 bases, with 18 bases lying between them. This CDR3 is built from 15 residues. CDR3 protein: CASSPTSYSVPEAFF. In nucleotides, the CDR3 is TGTGCCAGCAGCCCGACGTCCTACTCGGTCCCTGAAGCTTTCTTT.

This clonotype is termed medium-sized. The chain links TRBV10-3 to TRBJ2-7; D gene unclear. The CDR3 runs 16 residues. Trimming took off 0 bases at V and 3 bases at J, with 15 bases between the two ends. Germline V gene lookup returns CDR1 ENHRY and CDR2 SYGVKD. The CDR3 DNA is TGTGCCATCAGTGAGTCGAGCACGTACCCTCTCTACGAGCAGTACTTC. Its protein product is CAISESSTYPLYEQYF.

This clonotype has just a few counts. The V gene is TRBV5-5, the J gene TRBJ1-1, with D perhaps matching TRBD1 (5 bases). V was cut by 6 bases and J by 0 bases, with 21 bases left in between. This CDR3 comprises 17 residues. Germline-derived CDR1 and CDR2 are SGHKS and YYEKEE (reference sequence). The chain's CDR3 is CASKTVGSWGMNTEAFF. The CDR3 DNA is TGTGCCAGCAAAACGGTAGGGTCGTGGGGCATGAACACTGAAGCTTTCTTT.

This clonotype was counted many times. The chain employs TRBV29-1 and TRBJ2-7; tentatively, D is TRBD1 or TRBD2 (5 bases each). Germline values: CDR1 SQVTM, CDR2 ANQGSEA. This CDR3 contains 13 residues. V was pared by 0 bases and J by 4 bases, with 10 bases between. The CDR3 spells CSVEDRGLYEQYF. DNA for the CDR3: TGCAGCGTTGAAGATCGGGGCCTTTACGAGCAGTACTTC.

This clonotype was counted only a few times. This chain links TRBV11-3 with TRBJ2-3; 11 positions match TRBD2. Per the germline V gene, CDR1 is SGHNT and CDR2 is YENEEA. Trimming took 2 bases from V and 2 from J; bases not matched to a gene: 9. The CDR3 runs 18 residues. The CDR3 loop reads CASSLIIGTSGLTDTQYF. CDR3 nucleotides: TGTGCCAGCAGCTTAATAATCGGGACTAGCGGACTCACAGATACGCAGTATTTT.

This clonotype was observed a handful of times. The genes are TRBV5-1 and TRBJ1-6, with a tentative D call TRBD1 (5 bases). Trimming removed 6 bases from V and 5 bases from J, with 12 bases in between. The CDR3 sequence is 14 residues long. From germline, CDR1 is SGHRS and CDR2 YFSETQ. CDR3 sequence (DNA): TGCGCCAGCACCCGCGCGGGGGATAATTCACCCCTCCACTTT. This encodes CASTRAGDNSPLHF.

The chain combines TRBV6-6 with TRBJ2-5; D gene ambiguous. In germline, CDR1 is MNHNY, CDR2 SVGAGI (reference sequence). The CDR3 extends over 13 amino acids. V lost 0 bases, J lost 4 bases, and 6 bases lay in between. CDR3 sequence (DNA): TGTGCCAGCAGTTACTCGGAAGTAGAGACCCAGTACTTC. It encodes CASSYSEVETQYF.